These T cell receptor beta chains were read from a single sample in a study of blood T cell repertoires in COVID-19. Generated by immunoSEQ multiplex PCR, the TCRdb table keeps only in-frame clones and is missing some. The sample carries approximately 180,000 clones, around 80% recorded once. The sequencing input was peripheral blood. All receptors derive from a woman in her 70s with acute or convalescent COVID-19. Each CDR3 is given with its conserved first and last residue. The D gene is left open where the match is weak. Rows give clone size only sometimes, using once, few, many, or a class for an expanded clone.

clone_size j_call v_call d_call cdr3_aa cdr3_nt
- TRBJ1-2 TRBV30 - CAWTPLADYGYTF TGTGCCTGGACCCCCCTGGCAGACTATGGCTACACCTTC
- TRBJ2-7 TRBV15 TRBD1 CATSRDLGTGPEQYF TGTGCCACCAGCAGAGATCTAGGGACAGGGCCCGAGCAGTACTTC
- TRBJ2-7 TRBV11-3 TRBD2 CASSPGRGSPRNEQYF TGTGCCAGCAGCCCGGGGAGGGGCAGCCCTAGGAACGAGCAGTACTTC
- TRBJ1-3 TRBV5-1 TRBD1 CASSLAEQGTLYSGNTIYF TGCGCCAGCAGCTTGGCTGAACAGGGGACCCTTTACTCTGGAAACACCATATATTTT
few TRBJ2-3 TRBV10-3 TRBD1 CAISRTGEADTQYF TGTGCCATCAGCCGGACAGGGGAGGCAGATACGCAGTATTTT
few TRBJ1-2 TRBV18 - CASSPEEGYGYTF TGTGCCAGCTCACCAGAAGAGGGATATGGCTACACCTTC
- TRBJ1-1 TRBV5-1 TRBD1 CASRPSTGSRDTEAFF TGCGCCAGCAGACCATCGACAGGGAGCAGGGACACGGAAGCTTTCTTT
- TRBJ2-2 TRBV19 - CASSPTAGTGELFF TGTGCCAGTAGTCCGACGGCAGGCACCGGGGAGCTGTTTTTT
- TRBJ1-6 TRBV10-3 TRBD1 CAISNRNRGPYNSPLHF TGTGCCATCAGTAACCGTAACAGGGGCCCCTATAATTCACCCCTCCACTTT
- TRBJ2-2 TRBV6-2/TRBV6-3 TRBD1 CASSSYRGNTGELFF TGTGCCAGCAGTTCTTACAGGGGGAACACCGGGGAGCTGTTTTTT
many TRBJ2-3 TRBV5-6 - CASSLALDTQYF TGTGCCAGCAGCTTGGCCTTGGATACGCAGTATTTT
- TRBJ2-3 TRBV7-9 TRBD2 CASSEGTSGVTDTQYF TGTGCCAGCAGCGAAGGGACTAGCGGGGTTACAGATACGCAGTATTTT
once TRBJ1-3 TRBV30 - CAWSATGSSGNTIYF TGTGCCTGGAGTGCTACAGGAAGCTCTGGAAACACCATATATTTT
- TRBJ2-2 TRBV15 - CATSARANTGELFF TGTGCCACCAGCGCCAGGGCGAACACCGGGGAGCTGTTTTTT
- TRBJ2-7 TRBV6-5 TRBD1 CASTDRGEQYF TGTGCCAGCACCGACAGGGGGGAGCAGTACTTC
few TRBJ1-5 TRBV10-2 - CASPIVAVLNNQPQHF TGCGCCAGCCCTATCGTCGCCGTGCTGAACAATCAGCCCCAGCATTTT
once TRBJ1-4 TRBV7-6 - CASSLLPGENEKLFF TGTGCCAGCAGCTTACTTCCGGGGGAGAATGAAAAACTGTTTTTT
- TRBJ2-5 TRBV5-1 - CASSSGQSAETQYF TGCGCCAGCAGCTCCGGCCAAAGCGCAGAGACCCAGTACTTC
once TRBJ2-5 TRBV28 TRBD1 CASQGAETQYF TGTGCCAGTCAGGGGGCGGAGACCCAGTACTTC
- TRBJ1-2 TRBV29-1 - CSVSGRADGYTF TGCAGCGTTAGTGGCAGGGCCGACGGCTACACCTTC
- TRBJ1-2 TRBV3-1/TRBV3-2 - CASSQEAGDYGYTF TGTGCCAGCAGCCAAGAAGCAGGGGACTATGGCTACACCTTC
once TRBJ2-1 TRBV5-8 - CASSLRQGRNNEQFF TGTGCCAGCAGCTTGCGTCAGGGGAGAAACAATGAGCAGTTCTTC
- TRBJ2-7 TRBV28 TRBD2 CASSPGLAGYEQYF TGTGCCAGCAGCCCGGGACTAGCGGGCTACGAGCAGTACTTC
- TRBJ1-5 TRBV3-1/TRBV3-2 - CASSQDSVEGQPQHF TGTGCCAGCAGCCAAGATTCCGTAGAGGGCCAGCCCCAGCATTTT
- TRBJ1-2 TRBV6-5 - CASSSGVYGYTF TGTGCCAGCAGCTCAGGGGTGTATGGCTACACCTTC
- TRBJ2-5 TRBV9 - CASSVAGGGGWETQYF TGTGCCAGCAGCGTAGCTGGAGGGGGCGGGTGGGAGACCCAGTACTTC
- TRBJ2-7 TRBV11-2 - CASRGRGVEQYF TGTGCCAGCAGGGGTAGAGGAGTCGAGCAGTACTTC
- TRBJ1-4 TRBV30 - CAWSETGLNEKLFF TGTGCCTGGAGTGAAACAGGCCTTAATGAAAAACTGTTTTTT
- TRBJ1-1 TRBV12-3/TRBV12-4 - CASTRRRGTEAFF TGTGCCAGCACCCGGAGGAGGGGTACTGAAGCTTTCTTT
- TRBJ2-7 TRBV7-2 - CASSPQVRYEQYF TGTGCCAGCAGCCCCCAGGTACGCTACGAGCAGTACTTC
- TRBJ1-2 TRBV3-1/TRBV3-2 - CASSLAGSGGYTF TGTGCCAGCAGCCTCGCAGGGTCGGGTGGCTACACCTTC